These T cell receptor beta chains were read from a single sample in a study of cytomegalovirus exposure and HLA in healthy donors. Profiling relied on immunoSEQ multiplex PCR, and the TCRdb table lists in-frame clones only, not all of them. The sample includes around 110,000 clones, 70% of them seen just once. The sample was PBMCs. These receptors were collected from a man aged 30-40 years in good health and CMV-seropositive. The CDR3 runs from the conserved cysteine through the conserved F or W. The order of the fields is D gene, J gene, clone size, V gene, CDR3 DNA, CDR3 protein. D genes are given only for firm matches. Expanded clones get a size class; other rows say once, few or many, or leave the size out.

D: -
J: TRBJ2-2
size: few
V: TRBV2
DNA: TGTGCCAGCAGTGCCGAGGGTGCAGGGGTGATCGGGGAGCTGTTTTTT
CDR3: CASSAEGAGVIGELFF

D: TRBD1
J: TRBJ1-2
size: -
V: TRBV11-3
DNA: TGTGCCAGCAAAAGGGGGCAGGCGGGCTATGGCTACACCTTC
CDR3: CASKRGQAGYGYTF

D: TRBD2
J: TRBJ2-2
size: -
V: TRBV10-1
DNA: TGCGCCAGCAGCCCGGGACTAGCGGGGGCGAGCGGGGAGCTGTTTTTT
CDR3: CASSPGLAGASGELFF

D: -
J: TRBJ2-2
size: -
V: TRBV7-2
DNA: TGTGCCAGCAGCTTAGCGGCACCAGCGAACACCGGGGAGCTGTTTTTT
CDR3: CASSLAAPANTGELFF

D: -
J: TRBJ1-2
size: -
V: TRBV29-1
DNA: TGCAGCGTGCTCACCAGCAGGGGCTACACCTTC
CDR3: CSVLTSRGYTF

D: TRBD2
J: TRBJ2-3
size: -
V: TRBV7-3
DNA: TGTGCCAGCAGCTCGGGAGCCGGGACTAGCGGGGAGGTCACAGATACGCAGTATTTT
CDR3: CASSSGAGTSGEVTDTQYF

D: -
J: TRBJ1-4
size: -
V: TRBV30
DNA: TGTGCCCTTGGGGAGGGAACTAATGAAAAACTGTTTTTT
CDR3: CALGEGTNEKLFF

D: TRBD1
J: TRBJ2-3
size: -
V: TRBV2
DNA: TGTGCCAGCCCAGGACAGGCTACAGATACGCAGTATTTT
CDR3: CASPGQATDTQYF

D: TRBD2
J: TRBJ2-3
size: -
V: TRBV7-2
DNA: TGTGCCAGCAGCTTAGTTACTAGCGGGAGAAGCACAGATACGCAGTATTTT
CDR3: CASSLVTSGRSTDTQYF

D: TRBD1
J: TRBJ2-2
size: -
V: TRBV29-1
DNA: TGCAGCGTTTCGGACAGGGGGCCTCCTCGGACCGGGGAGCTGTTTTTT
CDR3: CSVSDRGPPRTGELFF

D: TRBD2
J: TRBJ2-5
size: once
V: TRBV27
DNA: TGTGCCAGCAGACGCGGGGGAGAGACCCAGTACTTC
CDR3: CASRRGGETQYF

D: -
J: TRBJ2-6
size: -
V: TRBV7-2
DNA: TGTGCCAGCAGCTTAGCCTACTTGATGCCTGGGGCCAACGTCCTGACTTTC
CDR3: CASSLAYLMPGANVLTF

D: -
J: TRBJ1-1
size: -
V: TRBV5-1
DNA: TGCGCCAGCAGCTTGATGGGGCAGGGCACTGAAGCTTTCTTT
CDR3: CASSLMGQGTEAFF

D: -
J: TRBJ2-1
size: few
V: TRBV15
DNA: TGTGCCACCAGCAGAGATCGGAAAGCGTGGCGTGATGAGCAGTTCTTC
CDR3: CATSRDRKAWRDEQFF

D: -
J: TRBJ2-3
size: once
V: TRBV27
DNA: TGTGCCAGCCGGGTGAGGCGCACAGATACGCAGTATTTT
CDR3: CASRVRRTDTQYF

D: -
J: TRBJ2-3
size: once
V: TRBV5-4
DNA: TGTGCCAGCAGCTCCCCCGGTAGGAGGTTCACAGATACGCAGTATTTT
CDR3: CASSSPGRRFTDTQYF

D: -
J: TRBJ1-4
size: -
V: TRBV19
DNA: TGTGCCAGTACCACATCAACTAATGAAAAACTGTTTTTT
CDR3: CASTTSTNEKLFF

D: TRBD2
J: TRBJ2-1
size: few
V: TRBV9
DNA: TGTGCCAGCAGCCTCTATAGCGGGGGGCTCTCCTACAATGAGCAGTTCTTC
CDR3: CASSLYSGGLSYNEQFF

D: -
J: TRBJ2-5
size: -
V: TRBV19
DNA: TGTGCCAGTAGTATTTACGGAGAGACCCAGTACTTC
CDR3: CASSIYGETQYF

D: -
J: TRBJ2-4
size: -
V: TRBV6-1
DNA: TGTGCCAGCAGTGAAGCGGCAGGGGATATTCAGTACTTC
CDR3: CASSEAAGDIQYF

D: -
J: TRBJ2-1
size: -
V: TRBV2
DNA: TGTGCCAGCAGTCCCGACAGAGTGGGGGGGGGCAGCAATGAGCAGTTCTTC
CDR3: CASSPDRVGGGSNEQFF

D: -
J: TRBJ1-4
size: few
V: TRBV5-1
DNA: TGCGCCAGCAGCTTGGGGGGGTCTCAAGGGGGTGAAAAACTGTTTTTT
CDR3: CASSLGGSQGGEKLFF

D: TRBD1
J: TRBJ1-6
size: few
V: TRBV15
DNA: TGTGCCACCAGCAGAGGTGGACAGGGAAATTCACCCCTCCACTTT
CDR3: CATSRGGQGNSPLHF

D: TRBD1
J: TRBJ1-1
size: -
V: TRBV10-2
DNA: TGCGCCAGCAGGGCTCGGGACAGGGGTAACACTGAAGCTTTCTTT
CDR3: CASRARDRGNTEAFF

D: TRBD1
J: TRBJ1-2
size: -
V: TRBV7-8
DNA: TGTGCCAGCAGCCTACGAACCACAGGGGGGGTAAACTATGGCTACACCTTC
CDR3: CASSLRTTGGVNYGYTF

D: TRBD2
J: TRBJ2-5
size: -
V: TRBV28
DNA: TGTGCCAGCACCCCGGGACTAGCGGGAGAGACCCAGTACTTC
CDR3: CASTPGLAGETQYF

D: TRBD2
J: TRBJ2-5
size: -
V: TRBV28
DNA: TGTGCCAGCAGTTTAGGACTAGCGGGAGTCCGCAAACAAGAGACCCAGTACTTC
CDR3: CASSLGLAGVRKQETQYF

D: -
J: TRBJ1-6
size: -
V: TRBV7-3
DNA: TGTGCCAGCAGCCCCCAGGGGACTTCACCCCTCCACTTT
CDR3: CASSPQGTSPLHF

D: -
J: TRBJ2-1
size: -
V: TRBV28
DNA: TGTGCCAGCAGACCCGCGTCCGGAGGGCGGTATGAGCAGTTCTTC
CDR3: CASRPASGGRYEQFF

D: TRBD1
J: TRBJ1-1
size: -
V: TRBV5-1
DNA: TGCGCCAGCAGCTTGTCGACAGGGGGGGAAACTGAAGCTTTCTTT
CDR3: CASSLSTGGETEAFF

D: -
J: TRBJ2-5
size: -
V: TRBV5-4
DNA: TGTGCCAGCAGCGCCGTGGGGGGGCCCAAAGAGACCCAGTACTTC
CDR3: CASSAVGGPKETQYF

D: -
J: TRBJ2-1
size: -
V: TRBV21-1
DNA: TGTGCCAGCAGCAAACAGGGCTCCTACAATGAGCAGTTCTTC
CDR3: CASSKQGSYNEQFF

D: -
J: TRBJ1-1
size: few
V: TRBV7-9
DNA: TGTGCCAGCAGCTTAAATCTCGGAAGGGGTCACTATTTGAACACTGAAGCTTTCTTT
CDR3: CASSLNLGRGHYLNTEAFF

D: TRBD1
J: TRBJ2-7
size: -
V: TRBV30
DNA: TGTGCCAGCGGCAAGGGGTTAACAGGGGACCTAAGTGAGCAGTACTTC
CDR3: CASGKGLTGDLSEQYF

D: -
J: TRBJ1-2
size: -
V: TRBV6-5
DNA: TGTGCCAGCAGGTGGGAGTCGGGATATGGCTACACCTTC
CDR3: CASRWESGYGYTF